The 14 T cell receptor beta chains reported below all come from one sample, sequenced in a study of blood T cell repertoires in COVID-19. The method was immunoSEQ multiplex PCR; TCRdb's version includes in-frame clones alone and lacks a portion of them. The table has approximately 470,000 clones, 80% to 90% seen once. The source material was peripheral blood. The receptors derive from a human donor in a cohort sampled during active COVID-19.

The CDR3 loop is CAWSRKHEQYF. CDR3 DNA sequence: TGTGCCTGGAGCCGTAAGCACGAGCAGTACTTC. This rearrangement joins TRBV30 to TRBJ2-7; no reliable D call. The V and J ends lost 3 bases and 5 bases respectively, with 8 bases between them. Per the germline V gene, CDR1 is GTSNPN and CDR2 is SVGIG (reference sequence). The CDR3 contains 11 residues.

This chain joins TRBV3-1 (or the pseudogene TRBV3-2) and TRBJ2-6; TRBD1 is a possible D gene (6 bases). Germline CDR1 and CDR2: LGHDT and YNNKEL (reference sequence). This CDR3 is built from 18 residues. The V and J ends lost 4 bases and 1 base respectively, with 17 bases between them. The CDR3 sequence is CASSPPRDKFSGANVLTF. CDR3 sequence (DNA): TGTGCCAGCAGCCCGCCTAGGGACAAATTTTCTGGGGCCAACGTCCTGACTTTC.

The chain links TRBV11-2 to TRBJ2-3; 15 bases are a match to TRBD2. This CDR3 comprises 17 residues. V lost 5 bases and J lost 3; bases outside the gene matches: 6. Germline V lookup: CDR1 SGHAT, CDR2 FQNNGV. CDR3 sequence: CASSPRTSGRGTDTQYF. The CDR3 bases are TGTGCCAGCAGCCCCCGGACTAGCGGGAGGGGGACAGATACGCAGTATTTT.

The chain links TRBV7-4 to TRBJ1-5; 7 bases match TRBD1. The CDR3 covers 16 residues. Germline CDR1 SGHVT, CDR2 SQSDAQ. Trimming removed 1 base from V and 4 bases from J; junction bases left unmatched: 7. The CDR3 DNA follows: TGTGCCAGCAGCTTAGTTTTCAGGGGGGCAAATCAGCCCCAGCATTTT. It specifies CASSLVFRGANQPQHF.

V and J are TRBV2 and TRBJ2-7, with D perhaps matching TRBD1 (6 bases). The CDR3 length is 13 residues. Germline V gives CDR1 SNHLY, CDR2 FYNNEI. Trimming removed 4 bases from V and 5 bases from J, with 12 bases in between. CDR3 sequence reads: CASSVRTANEQYF. The DNA of the CDR3 is TGTGCCAGCAGTGTCCGGACAGCAAACGAGCAGTACTTC.

The chain links TRBV7-2 to TRBJ1-3, with 9 bases identical to TRBD1. CDR1 and CDR2 from the germline V gene are SGHTA and FQGNSA. CDR3 length: 15 residues. Unmatched junction bases numbered 6, after V lost 5 bases and J lost 4 bases. In nucleotides, the CDR3 is TGTGCCAGCAGCCCGACAGGGGGAACAGGAAACACCATATATTTT. It yields the protein CASSPTGGTGNTIYF.

This chain uses TRBV5-1 with TRBJ2-1; TRBD2 agrees at 16 bases. This CDR3 region has 20 residues. CDR1 and CDR2 (germline): SGHRS, YFSETQ. V shed 2 bases, J shed 6 bases, and the junction held 14 bases outside the gene matches. This chain's CDR3 is CASSFGLPGTSGRAANEQFF. The CDR3 bases are TGCGCCAGCAGCTTTGGATTACCCGGGACTAGCGGGAGGGCCGCCAATGAGCAGTTCTTC.

The rearrangement joins TRBV11-2 to TRBJ2-5; D not resolved. Germline V CDR1 and CDR2: SGHAT, FQNNGV. V was pared by 5 bases and J by 5 bases, with 18 bases between. This CDR3 spans 15 amino acids. This CDR3 reads CASSPSLEKRETQYF. The CDR3 DNA reads as TGTGCCAGCAGCCCCTCCTTGGAGAAGAGGGAGACCCAGTACTTC.

Details on this clone: Sequence at one end of the junction differs from germline and may be a read error. V is TRBV7-7 and J is TRBJ2-2; 9 bases fit TRBD2. The CDR3 runs 16 residues. Germline values: CDR1 SSHAT, CDR2 FNYEAQ (reference sequence). The CDR3 protein is CASTPRGRANTGELFF. The CDR3 region has the DNA TGTGCTAGCACCCCACGCGGGAGGGCCAACACCGGGGAGCTGTTTTTT.

In regard to this clone: Other DNA sequences in this sample translate to the same CDR3. V is TRBV6-1 and J is TRBJ1-5, with 7 bases lining up with TRBD1. This CDR3 has 15 residues. V lost 3 bases and J lost 5; bases outside the gene matches: 7. CDR1 is MNHNS and CDR2 is SASEGT in the germline V gene. In DNA, the CDR3 is TGTGCCAGCAGTGAGGCAGGGGGAGGCGATCAGCCCCAGCATTTT. Amino acid sequence: CASSEAGGGDQPQHF.

This clone has just a few counts. The chain recombines TRBV10-3 with TRBJ1-6; 10 bases map to TRBD1. CDR3 length: 18 amino acids. V dropped 2 bases and J dropped 5; count of bases not matched to a gene: 9. The germline CDR1 and CDR2 sequences are ENHRY and SYGVKD. The CDR3 DNA reads as TGTGCCATCAGTGAGAAACCGGGACAGGGGTTTAATAATTCACCCCTCCACTTT. Translation gives CAISEKPGQGFNNSPLHF.

V is TRBV5-1 and J is TRBJ2-5, with a weak D call TRBD2 (6 bases). V was trimmed by 4 bases and J by 6 bases, leaving 13 bases between them. CDR1 and CDR2 (germline): SGHRS, YFSETQ. This CDR3 region has 13 residues. The CDR3 coding sequence is TGCGCCAGCAGCCTGGACTACCGACAGACCCAGTACTTC. Its translation is CASSLDYRQTQYF.

This chain joins TRBV5-4 and TRBJ2-7; TRBD2 matches at 8 bases. Losses at the gene ends were 2 bases for V and 4 bases for J; bases not matched to a gene: 2. The CDR3 consists of 13 residues. Germline lookup yields CDR1 SGHNT and CDR2 YYREEE (reference sequence). CDR3 in DNA: TGTGCCAGCAGCTTTAGCGGGGAATACGAGCAGTACTTC. Its translation is CASSFSGEYEQYF.

This sequence joins TRBV7-2 and TRBJ1-1; D gene ambiguous. CDR1 SGHTA and CDR2 FQGNSA come from the germline V gene. V gave up 2 bases and J gave up 7 bases, with 11 bases separating them. The CDR3 extends over 13 amino acids. Here the CDR3 DNA reads TGTGCCAGCAGCTTACAACGTCCAGATGAAGCTTTCTTT. Translating gives CASSLQRPDEAFF. The variable domain in full, with the rest retrieved from reference TRBV7-2 and TRBJ1-1, is GAGVSQSPSNKVTEKGKDVELRCDPISGHTALYWYRQSLGQGLEFLIYFQGNSAPDKSGLPSDRFSAERTGGSVSTLTIQRTQQEDSAVYLCASSLQRPDEAFFGQGTRLTVV.